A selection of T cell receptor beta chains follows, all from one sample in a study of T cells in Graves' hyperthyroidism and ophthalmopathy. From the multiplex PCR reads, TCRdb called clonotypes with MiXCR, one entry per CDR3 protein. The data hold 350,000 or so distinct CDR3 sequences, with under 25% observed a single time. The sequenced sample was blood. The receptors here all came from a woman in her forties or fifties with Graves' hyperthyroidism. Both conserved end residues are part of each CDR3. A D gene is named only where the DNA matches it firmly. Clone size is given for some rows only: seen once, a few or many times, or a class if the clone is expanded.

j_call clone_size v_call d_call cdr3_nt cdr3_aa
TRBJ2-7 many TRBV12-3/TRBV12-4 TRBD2 TGTGCCAGCAGTTTCGGGACAGCATGGACTAGCGGGACGTACGAGCAGTACTTC CASSFGTAWTSGTYEQYF
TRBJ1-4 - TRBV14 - TGTGCCAGCAGCCAAGATTGGGGAAAACTGTTTTTT CASSQDWGKLFF
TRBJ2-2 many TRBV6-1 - TGTGCCAGCGGGTTCCGGGGGAACACCGGGGAGCTGTTTTTT CASGFRGNTGELFF
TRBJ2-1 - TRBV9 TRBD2 TGTGCCAGCACAGCCGGTAGCGGGAGCTCCTACAATGAGCAGTTCTTC CASTAGSGSSYNEQFF
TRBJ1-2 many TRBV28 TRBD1 TGTGCCATCAGGACAGGGCCGACTTCGGGCTACACCTTC CAIRTGPTSGYTF
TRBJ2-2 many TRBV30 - TGTGCCTACTTCACCGGGGAGCTGTTTTTT CAYFTGELFF
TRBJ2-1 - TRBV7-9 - TGTGCCAGCAGCTTAGTCAGGGGGGTATACAATGAGCAGTTCTTC CASSLVRGVYNEQFF
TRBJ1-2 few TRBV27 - TGTGCCAGCAGTCCAAGATCTAACTATGGCTACACCTTC CASSPRSNYGYTF
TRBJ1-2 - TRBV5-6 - TGTGCCAGCAGCTCGATTAGCCTACAAGGGTACGGCTACACCTTC CASSSISLQGYGYTF
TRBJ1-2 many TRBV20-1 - TGCAGTGCTGGGACGGTGCGGAGAGGTGGCTACACCTTC CSAGTVRRGGYTF
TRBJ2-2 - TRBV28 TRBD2 TGTGCCAGCAGCCCTCTAGCGGGGGGGCGCGGGGAGCTGTTTTTT CASSPLAGGRGELFF
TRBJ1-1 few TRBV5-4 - TGTGCCAGCAGCTTGCCGGGAGAGACTGAAGCTTTCTTT CASSLPGETEAFF
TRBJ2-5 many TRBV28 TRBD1 TGTGCCAGCAGTATAGACAGGGGTCATCGGTCAGAGACCCAGTACTTC CASSIDRGHRSETQYF
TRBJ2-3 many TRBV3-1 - TGTGCCAGCAGCCAACTATCAGATACGCAGTATTTT CASSQLSDTQYF
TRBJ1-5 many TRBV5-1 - TGCGCCAGCAGCGAAACGGGCGGACGTGGCAATCAGCCCCAGCATTTT CASSETGGRGNQPQHF
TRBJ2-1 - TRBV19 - TGTGCCAGTAGTATTAAAGGGTTCGGAAATGAGCAGTTCTTC CASSIKGFGNEQFF
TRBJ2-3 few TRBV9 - TGTGCCAGCAGCGTACAGGGAATTGGTACAGATACGCAGTATTTT CASSVQGIGTDTQYF
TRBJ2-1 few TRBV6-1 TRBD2 TGTGCCAGCAGATCCCGGACTAGCGGGAGCTCCTACAATGAGCAGTTCTTC CASRSRTSGSSYNEQFF
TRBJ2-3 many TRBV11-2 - TGTGCCAGCAGCCCAAGGGCCGGGAGTAGCACAGATACGCAGTATTTT CASSPRAGSSTDTQYF
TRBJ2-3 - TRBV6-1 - TGTGCCAGCAGTGAGGTTGAACAGGGCGCTAGCACAGATACGCAGTATTTT CASSEVEQGASTDTQYF
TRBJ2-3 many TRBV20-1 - TGCAGTGCTAGAGGTCCCTACACAGATACGCAGTATTTT CSARGPYTDTQYF
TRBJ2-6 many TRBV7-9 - TGTGCCAGCAGCCGGAGCGGGGCCAACGTCCTGACTTTC CASSRSGANVLTF
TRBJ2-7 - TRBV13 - TGTGCCAGCAGCCATATGGCGGCAGTTCCTTACGAGCAGTACTTC CASSHMAAVPYEQYF
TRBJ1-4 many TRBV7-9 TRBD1 TGTGCCAGCAGCCCCCCAATGCCCCCCGGACAGGGTCGAAAACTCAAACTGTTTTTT CASSPPMPPGQGRKLKLFF
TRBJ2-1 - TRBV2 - TGTGCCAGCAGTGAAGGGTACGAGCAGTTCTTC CASSEGYEQFF
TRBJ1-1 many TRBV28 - TGTGCCAGCAGTTTATGGGCCGTCTTTCAGGTGAACACTGAAGCTTTCTTT CASSLWAVFQVNTEAFF
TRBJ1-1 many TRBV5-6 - TGTGCCAGCAGAAGAGGACAGTTAGAAGCTTTCTTT CASRRGQLEAFF